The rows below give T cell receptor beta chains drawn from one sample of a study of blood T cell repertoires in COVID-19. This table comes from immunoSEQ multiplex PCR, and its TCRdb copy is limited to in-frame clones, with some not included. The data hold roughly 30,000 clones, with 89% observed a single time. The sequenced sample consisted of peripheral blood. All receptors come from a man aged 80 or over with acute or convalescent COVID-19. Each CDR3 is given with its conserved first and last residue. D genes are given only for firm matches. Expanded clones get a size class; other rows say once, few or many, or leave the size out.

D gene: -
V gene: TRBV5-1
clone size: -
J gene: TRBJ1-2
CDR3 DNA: TGCGCCAGCAGCAGTACAAGATCCTATGGCTACACCTTC
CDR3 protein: CASSSTRSYGYTF

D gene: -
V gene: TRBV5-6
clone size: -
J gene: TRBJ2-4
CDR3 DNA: TGTGCCAGCAGCTTGGCCCAGGGGAGGGACATTCAGTACTTC
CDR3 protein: CASSLAQGRDIQYF

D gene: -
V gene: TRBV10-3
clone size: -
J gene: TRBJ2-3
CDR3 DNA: TGTGCCATCAGGGGGACTTCCACAGATACGCAGTATTTT
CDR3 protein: CAIRGTSTDTQYF

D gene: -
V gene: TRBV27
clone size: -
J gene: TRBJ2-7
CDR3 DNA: TGTGCCAGCAGTTTAACCAGGGGATACGAGCAGTACTTC
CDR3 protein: CASSLTRGYEQYF

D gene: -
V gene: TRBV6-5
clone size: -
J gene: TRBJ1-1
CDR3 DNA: TGTGCCAGCAGTTACCAGGGGAACACTGAAGCTTTCTTT
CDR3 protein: CASSYQGNTEAFF

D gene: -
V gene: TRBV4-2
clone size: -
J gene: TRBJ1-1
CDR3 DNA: TGTGCCAGCAGCCAAGATCGTGGAGCCACTGAAGCTTTCTTT
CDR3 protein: CASSQDRGATEAFF

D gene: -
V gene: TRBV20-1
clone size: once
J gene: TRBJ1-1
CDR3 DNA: TGCAGTGCGAAGCAGGACACTGAAGCTTTCTTT
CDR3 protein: CSAKQDTEAFF

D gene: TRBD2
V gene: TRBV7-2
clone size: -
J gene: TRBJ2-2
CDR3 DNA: TGTGCCAGCAGCTTAAATTGGGGCGGGAGTACGGGGGAGCTGTTTTTT
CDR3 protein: CASSLNWGGSTGELFF

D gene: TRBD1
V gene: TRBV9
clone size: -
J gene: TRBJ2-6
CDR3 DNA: TGTGCCAGCAGCGCGGCACCAGGGGGTGGCGCTGGGGCCAACGTCCTGACTTTC
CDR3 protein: CASSAAPGGGAGANVLTF

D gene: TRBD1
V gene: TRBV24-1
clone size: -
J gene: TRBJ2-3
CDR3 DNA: TGTGCCACCAGTGATTCCGACCAGTTTAGGGACAGGGAGGTAAACACAGATACGCAGTATTTT
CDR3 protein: CATSDSDQFRDREVNTDTQYF

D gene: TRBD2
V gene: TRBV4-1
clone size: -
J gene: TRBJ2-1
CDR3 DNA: TGCGCCAGCAGCCCACCCGGGAGGCGGTCCTACAATGAGCAGTTCTTC
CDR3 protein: CASSPPGRRSYNEQFF

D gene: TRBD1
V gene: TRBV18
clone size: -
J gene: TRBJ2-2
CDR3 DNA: TGTGCCAGCTCACCCGGGACAGGCAACACCGGGGAGCTGTTTTTT
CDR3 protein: CASSPGTGNTGELFF

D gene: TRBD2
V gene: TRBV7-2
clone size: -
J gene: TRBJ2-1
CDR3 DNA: TGTGCCAGCAGCCCTGACCCTAGCGGGGGGATAAAGCAGTTCTTC
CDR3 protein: CASSPDPSGGIKQFF

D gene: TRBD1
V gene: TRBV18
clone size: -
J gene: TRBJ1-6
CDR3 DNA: TGTGCCAGCTCACCACGGTCGGACAGGGGAGCAGGATCACCCCTCCACTTT
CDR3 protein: CASSPRSDRGAGSPLHF

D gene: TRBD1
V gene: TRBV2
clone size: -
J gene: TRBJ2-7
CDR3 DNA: TGTGCCAGCGGGACAGGGAGATACTACGAGCAGTACTTC
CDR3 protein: CASGTGRYYEQYF

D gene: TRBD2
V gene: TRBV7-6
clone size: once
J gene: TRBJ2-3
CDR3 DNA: TGTGCCAGCAGCTTAGGAGGCCGCGGGAGGAGTAATACGCAGTATTTT
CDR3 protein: CASSLGGRGRSNTQYF

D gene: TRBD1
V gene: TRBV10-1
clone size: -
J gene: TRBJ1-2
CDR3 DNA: TGCGCCAGCAGTCAGACAGGGTGGTATGGCTACACCTTC
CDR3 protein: CASSQTGWYGYTF

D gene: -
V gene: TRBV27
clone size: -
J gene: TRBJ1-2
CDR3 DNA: TGTGCCAGCAGTTTCCATGGACAGAAAGCAAACTATGGCTACACCTTC
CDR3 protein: CASSFHGQKANYGYTF

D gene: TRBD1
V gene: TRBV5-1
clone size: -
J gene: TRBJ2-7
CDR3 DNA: TGCGCCAGCAGCTTGAGTCTAGACAGGGGAGCCCACGAGCAGTACTTC
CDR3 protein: CASSLSLDRGAHEQYF

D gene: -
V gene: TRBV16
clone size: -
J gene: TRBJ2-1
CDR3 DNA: TGTGCCAGCACCCTAGGGAGAGACTACAATGAGCAGTTCTTC
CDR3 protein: CASTLGRDYNEQFF

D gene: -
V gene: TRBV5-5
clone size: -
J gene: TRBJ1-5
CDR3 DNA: TGTGCCAGCAGCCTGACAAGGGGCCAGCCCCAGCATTTT
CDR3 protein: CASSLTRGQPQHF

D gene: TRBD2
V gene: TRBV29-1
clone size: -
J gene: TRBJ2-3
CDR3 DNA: TGCAGCGTTGAGTTGGCGGGAGGGCCCGGGGATACGCAGTATTTT
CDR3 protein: CSVELAGGPGDTQYF

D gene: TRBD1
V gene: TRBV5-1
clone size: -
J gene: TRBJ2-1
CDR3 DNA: TGCGCCAGCAGCATTTCGGGACAGGGTTTCGATGAGCAGTTCTTC
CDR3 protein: CASSISGQGFDEQFF

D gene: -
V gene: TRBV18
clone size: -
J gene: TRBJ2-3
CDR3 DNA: TGTGCCAGCTCACCGGGGCCGGGCACAGATACGCAGTATTTT
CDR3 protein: CASSPGPGTDTQYF

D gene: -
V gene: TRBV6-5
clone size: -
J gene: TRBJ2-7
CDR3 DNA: TGTGCCAGCACCTCTGGGGGGAGTCTCGCCTACGAGCAGTACTTC
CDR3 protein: CASTSGGSLAYEQYF

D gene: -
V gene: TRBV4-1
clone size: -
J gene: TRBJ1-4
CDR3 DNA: TGCGCCAGCACCCCCGGAACTAATGAAAAACTGTTTTTT
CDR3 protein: CASTPGTNEKLFF

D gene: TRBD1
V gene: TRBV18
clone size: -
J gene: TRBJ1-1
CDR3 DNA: TGTGCCAGCTCAACTTACAACAGGGGGCGTGGAACTGAAGCTTTCTTT
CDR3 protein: CASSTYNRGRGTEAFF

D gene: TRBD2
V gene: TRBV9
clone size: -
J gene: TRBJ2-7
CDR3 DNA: TGTGCCAGCAGCCCTAGCGGCTACGGCTACGAGCAGTACTTC
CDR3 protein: CASSPSGYGYEQYF

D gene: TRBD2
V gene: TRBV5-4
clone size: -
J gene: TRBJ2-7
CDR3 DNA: TGTGCCAGCAGCCGGGACTACTACGAGCAGTACTTC
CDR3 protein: CASSRDYYEQYF

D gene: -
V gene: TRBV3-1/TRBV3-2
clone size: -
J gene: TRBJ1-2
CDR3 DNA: TGTGCCAGCAGCCAAGCCAGGGTCGGTGGCTACACCTTC
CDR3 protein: CASSQARVGGYTF

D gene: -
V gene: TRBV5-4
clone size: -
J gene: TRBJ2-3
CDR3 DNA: TGTGCCAGCAGCTTGGACGGGGGAGATACGCAGTATTTT
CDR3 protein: CASSLDGGDTQYF

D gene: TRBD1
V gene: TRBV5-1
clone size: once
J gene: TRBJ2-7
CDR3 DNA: TGCGCCAGCAGCTTGGAACTCTCGAACAGGGGCGAGCAGTACTTC
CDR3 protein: CASSLELSNRGEQYF

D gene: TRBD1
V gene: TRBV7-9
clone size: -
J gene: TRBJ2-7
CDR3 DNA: TGTGCCAGCAGCATGGGGACAGGGTACGACGAGCAGTACTTC
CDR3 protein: CASSMGTGYDEQYF

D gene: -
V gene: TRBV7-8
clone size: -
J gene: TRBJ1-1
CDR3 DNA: TGTGCCAGCAGCGTCCTCAGGGAAGGCACTGAAGCTTTCTTT
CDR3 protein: CASSVLREGTEAFF

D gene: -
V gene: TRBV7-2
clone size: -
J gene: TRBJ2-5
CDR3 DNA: TGTGCCAGCAGCTCCACCGGGTGGAGCGAGACCCAGTACTTC
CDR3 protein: CASSSTGWSETQYF

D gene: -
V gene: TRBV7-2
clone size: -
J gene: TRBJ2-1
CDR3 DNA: TGTGCCAGCAGTCTGGGGCTAGACTACAATGAGCAGTTCTTC
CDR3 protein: CASSLGLDYNEQFF

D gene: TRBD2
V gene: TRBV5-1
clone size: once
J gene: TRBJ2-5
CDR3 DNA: TGCGCCAGCAGCCCCGGGAGGGAGACCCAGTACTTC
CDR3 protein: CASSPGRETQYF

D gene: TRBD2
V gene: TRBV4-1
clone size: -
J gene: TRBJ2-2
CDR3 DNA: TGCGCCAGCAGCCAAGTACTAGCGGGAGCAACCGGGGAGCTGTTTTTT
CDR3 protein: CASSQVLAGATGELFF

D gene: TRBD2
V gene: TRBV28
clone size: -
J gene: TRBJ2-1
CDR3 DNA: TGTGCCAGCAGCCACGGAGTCGGGACTAGCGGAAATGAGCAGTTCTTC
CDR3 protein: CASSHGVGTSGNEQFF

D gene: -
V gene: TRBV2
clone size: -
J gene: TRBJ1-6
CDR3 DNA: TGTGCCAGCAGTTTATGGGGGGTAAATTCACCCCTCCACTTT
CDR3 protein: CASSLWGVNSPLHF

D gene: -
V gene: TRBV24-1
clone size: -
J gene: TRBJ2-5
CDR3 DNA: TGTGCCACCAGTGATAGCGTGCCAGAGACCCAGTACTTC
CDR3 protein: CATSDSVPETQYF

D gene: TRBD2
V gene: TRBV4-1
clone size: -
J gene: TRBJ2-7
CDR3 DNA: TGCGCCAGCAGCCAAGTGGGACTAGCGGGAGGGCCGGCCTTCTACGAGCAGTACTTC
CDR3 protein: CASSQVGLAGGPAFYEQYF

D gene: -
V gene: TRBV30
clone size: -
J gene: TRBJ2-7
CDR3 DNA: TGTGCCTGGAGTCGGGAGCTATACTACGAGCAGTACTTC
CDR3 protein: CAWSRELYYEQYF